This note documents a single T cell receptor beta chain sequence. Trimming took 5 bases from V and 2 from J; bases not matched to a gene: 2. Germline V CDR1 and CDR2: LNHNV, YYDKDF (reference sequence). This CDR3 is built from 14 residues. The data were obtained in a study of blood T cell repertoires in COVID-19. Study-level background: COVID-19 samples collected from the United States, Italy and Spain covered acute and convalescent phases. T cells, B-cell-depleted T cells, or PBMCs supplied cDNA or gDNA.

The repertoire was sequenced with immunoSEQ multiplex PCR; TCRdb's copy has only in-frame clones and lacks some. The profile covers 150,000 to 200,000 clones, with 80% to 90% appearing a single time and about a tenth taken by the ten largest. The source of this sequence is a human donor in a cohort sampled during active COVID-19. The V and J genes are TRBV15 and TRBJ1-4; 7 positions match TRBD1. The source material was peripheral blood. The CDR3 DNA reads TGTGCCACCAGCGGGACAGTGACTAATGAAAAACTGTTTTTT. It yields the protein CATSGTVTNEKLFF.